This section outlines one T cell receptor (beta chain) sequence together with its context. The target antigen is unknown. The sample comes from a study of cytomegalovirus exposure and HLA in healthy donors. Whole-study results and caveats: Per a later analysis, under 20,000 TCR beta sequences showed association with HLA alleles at 0.05 false discovery rate.

The CDR3 length is 16 residues. Germline V gives CDR1 MNHEY, CDR2 SVGAGI. V lost 4 bases, J lost 2 bases, and 9 bases stayed unmatched. 60 Vbeta and 13 Jbeta primers were used in PCR. The table came from immunoSEQ multiplex PCR; TCRdb's copy has only in-frame clones and leaves some out. The table has about 140,000 clones, roughly 83% seen once. The receptor's source is a man aged 35 to 55 in good health and CMV-seropositive. The rearrangement links TRBV6-5 to TRBJ2-3; 7 bases line up with TRBD1. The specimen sequenced was PBMCs. The CDR3 here is CASSWTGDQDTDTQYF. The DNA for the CDR3 is TGTGCCAGCAGTTGGACAGGAGACCAGGACACAGATACGCAGTATTTT.